This TCR beta chain was profiled in a study of T cell responses to AZD1222 COVID-19 vaccine. On this clone itself: Its antigen is not identified.

TCRdb keeps only in-frame clones here, not all; method: immunoSEQ multiplex PCR. This table has about 73,000 clones, approximately 89% appearing once. Between the trimmed V and J ends, which lost 4 bases and 5 bases, there was a span of 17 bases. CDR1 is MGHDK, CDR2 SYGVNS, per germline. This CDR3 region has 15 residues. Study results and caveats: Nearly half of spike-specific TCRs reportedly target variant regions that are unmutated in the B.1.351 and B.1.1.7 variants. Baseline seropositives among AZD1222 recipients totaled only five or six.

The sequence derives from an adult in good health. The J gene is TRBJ2-5, the V gene TRBV25-1; possibly TRBD2 for D (6 bases). The sample consisted of peripheral blood, taken on day 0 of AZD1222 vaccination. This CDR3 is CASSGMNGRWETQYF. CDR3 nucleotides: TGTGCCAGCAGTGGGATGAACGGGAGATGGGAGACCCAGTACTTC.